A selection of T cell receptor beta chains follows, all from one sample in a study of blood T cells in healthy people across ages. TCRdb analysed the 5' RACE reads with MiXCR anew, one entry per CDR3 protein. The sample consists of about 800,000 distinct CDR3 sequences, roughly 64% of them appearing once. Sample: blood. These receptors were obtained from a man aged 30 to 39 in good health. Both conserved end residues are part of each CDR3. Fields, in order: J gene, D gene, clone size, V gene, CDR3 DNA, CDR3 protein. The D gene is left open where the match is weak. Where a row states a size, it is once, few, many or the class of an expanded clone; other rows omit it.

TRBJ2-7 | NA | NA | TRBV25-1 | TGTGCCAGCAGTGAATATAGAGGGGTAAGCTACGAGCAGTACTTC | CASSEYRGVSYEQYF
TRBJ2-1 | TRBD1 | NA | TRBV3-1 | TGTGCCAGCAGCCAAGATTTTAGTCAGGGGGCCTACAATGAGCAGTTCTTC | CASSQDFSQGAYNEQFF
TRBJ1-2 | NA | NA | TRBV28 | TGTGCCAGCAGTTCGCTCAACAGGGACGGCTACACCTTC | CASSSLNRDGYTF
TRBJ2-3 | TRBD1 | NA | TRBV20-1 | TGCAGTGCTAAACAGGGGGCGGCTTCGGATACGCAGTATTTT | CSAKQGAASDTQYF
TRBJ1-2 | TRBD1 | NA | TRBV4-2 | TGTGCCAGCAGCCAAGGGGGAGGGACAGCTTCTTATGGCTACACCTTC | CASSQGGGTASYGYTF
TRBJ2-3 | NA | NA | TRBV20-1 | TGCAGTGCTAGGGATGCTATCGGCACAGATACGCAGTATTTT | CSARDAIGTDTQYF
TRBJ2-1 | NA | NA | TRBV9 | TGTGCCAGCAGCGTAGAGTCGCAGGGGCAGTTCTTC | CASSVESQGQFF
TRBJ2-7 | TRBD2 | few | TRBV29-1 | TGCAGCGTTGAGTACTTGGGACTAGCGGGAGAAGGCTACGAGCAGTACTTC | CSVEYLGLAGEGYEQYF
TRBJ2-1 | NA | NA | TRBV20-1 | TGCAGTGCCTTTTGGCTGAGCTCCTACAATGAGCAGTTCTTC | CSAFWLSSYNEQFF
TRBJ1-2 | NA | many | TRBV4-2 | TGTGCCAGCAGCAGCGGGGAAAACTATGGCTACACCTTC | CASSSGENYGYTF
TRBJ2-6 | NA | NA | TRBV14 | TGTGCCCCGATCGGCCGACCGACTGGGGCCAACGTCCTGACTTTC | CAPIGRPTGANVLTF
TRBJ2-3 | TRBD2 | NA | TRBV28 | TGTGCCAGCAGCCCGGGGACTAGCGGGAGGGTCGGCACAGATACGCAGTATTTT | CASSPGTSGRVGTDTQYF
TRBJ2-7 | NA | few | TRBV27 | TGTGCCAGCAGTGTCGGGGGTTTACCCTACGAGCAGTACTTC | CASSVGGLPYEQYF
TRBJ2-7 | NA | few | TRBV5-5 | TGTGCCAGCAGCTTGGACTTAGACGAGCAGTACTTC | CASSLDLDEQYF
TRBJ2-1 | NA | few | TRBV4-3 | TGCGCCAGCAGCCAAGAACGGTACAATGAGCAGTTCTTC | CASSQERYNEQFF
TRBJ2-1 | NA | NA | TRBV2 | TGTGCCAGCAAGATCGGGGGTCTAGCGTGGGTTAATGAGCAGTTCTTC | CASKIGGLAWVNEQFF
TRBJ2-1 | TRBD2 | many | TRBV10-3 | TGTGCCATCAGTGACTCCGGGACTAACAATGAGCAGTTCTTC | CAISDSGTNNEQFF
TRBJ2-7 | NA | few | TRBV28 | TGTGCCAGCAGTTTAGGGCAGGAGCCCTACGAGCAGTACTTC | CASSLGQEPYEQYF
TRBJ2-6 | NA | NA | TRBV6-2/TRBV6-3 | TGTGCCAGCAGTTACAGCCGGCAGGGAGGTTCTGGGGCCAACGTCCTGACTTTC | CASSYSRQGGSGANVLTF
TRBJ1-2 | TRBD1 | once | TRBV3-1 | TGTGCCAGCAGCCAAAACCCCAAGTCGACAGGGGGCGTACACTATGGCTACACCTTC | CASSQNPKSTGGVHYGYTF
TRBJ2-1 | TRBD1 | few | TRBV9 | TGTGCCAGCAGCGTAGGGAGACAGGGGGCTGGGGTTGAGCAGTTCTTC | CASSVGRQGAGVEQFF
TRBJ2-6 | NA | few | TRBV12-3/TRBV12-4 | TGTGCCAGCAACTCTGACTTTGGGGCCAACGTCCTGACTTTC | CASNSDFGANVLTF
TRBJ2-7 | TRBD1 | NA | TRBV3-1 | TGTGCCAGCAGCCAATCTTGGACAGGGGGCTACGAGCAGTACTTC | CASSQSWTGGYEQYF
TRBJ2-5 | TRBD2 | NA | TRBV5-5 | TGTGCCAGCAGCTTTCTTGCTAGCGGGAGAGAGCAGTACTTC | CASSFLASGREQYF
TRBJ2-3 | NA | few | TRBV4-3 | TGCGCCAGCAGCCAAGGGGAGCGGTTGACAGATACGCAGTATTTT | CASSQGERLTDTQYF
TRBJ1-5 | NA | NA | TRBV11-1 | TGTGCCAGCAGCTACAGACTGGAGACAGGAACGGACGGATGCAGTCAGCCCCAGCATTTT | CASSYRLETGTDGCSQPQHF
TRBJ2-3 | TRBD2 | NA | TRBV25-1 | TGTGCCAGCAGTGCATCCTGGTACAGCGGGGGGTCCACAGATACGCAGTATTTT | CASSASWYSGGSTDTQYF
TRBJ2-3 | NA | NA | TRBV20-1 | TGCAGTGCCGCGCGGGGAAGCGGCACAGATACGCAGTATTTT | CSAARGSGTDTQYF
TRBJ2-7 | TRBD2 | NA | TRBV6-1 | TGTGCCAGCAGGCTAGCGGGAATCTTCTACGAGCAGTACTTC | CASRLAGIFYEQYF
TRBJ2-1 | TRBD2 | few | TRBV29-1 | TGCAGCGTAGGAACTAGCGGGAGGATGTTCTTC | CSVGTSGRMFF
TRBJ2-5 | NA | NA | TRBV9 | TGTGCCAGCAGCCTAGGGGTAACGGGGGCCTACCAAGAGACCCAGTACTTC | CASSLGVTGAYQETQYF
TRBJ2-3 | NA | NA | TRBV5-6 | TGTGCCAGCCGCGAAAAGGGACGATCGGCAGATACGCAGTATTTT | CASREKGRSADTQYF
TRBJ2-7 | NA | NA | TRBV4-3 | TGCGCCAGCAGCCAAGATCTCGTTTCCTACGAGCAGTACTTC | CASSQDLVSYEQYF
TRBJ2-2 | TRBD1 | NA | TRBV5-1 | TGCGCCAGCAGCTTGGAGGGACAGGACACCGGGGAGCTGTTTTTT | CASSLEGQDTGELFF
TRBJ1-6 | TRBD1 | NA | TRBV7-2 | TGTGCCAGCAGCCCAAGGACAGGGAATTCACCCCTCCACTTT | CASSPRTGNSPLHF
TRBJ2-1 | NA | NA | TRBV27 | TGTGCCAGCAGTTTTCGGACTACCTACAATGAGCAGTTCTTC | CASSFRTTYNEQFF
TRBJ2-7 | NA | NA | TRBV3-1 | TGTGCCAGCAGCCAGGGTCATGAGGTCGGTGAGCAGTACTTC | CASSQGHEVGEQYF
TRBJ2-5 | NA | once | TRBV29-1 | NA | CSVERLGKGPSTSPGTQHF
TRBJ2-7 | NA | NA | TRBV5-6 | TGTGCCAGCAGCGTAAACGGCGAGCAGTACTTC | CASSVNGEQYF
TRBJ2-4 | NA | NA | TRBV4-3 | TGCCCCAGCAGCCAAGACGAGGGAACCAAAAACATTCAGTACTTC | CPSSQDEGTKNIQYF
TRBJ2-3 | NA | NA | TRBV20-1 | TGCAGTGCTAGAGACCGGGACCCCCCTCCGCAGTATTTT | CSARDRDPPPQYF
TRBJ2-3 | TRBD2 | NA | TRBV5-1 | TGCGCCAGCCGAAATCAACCCGGGACTAGCGGGGGAGGGACAGATACGCAGTATTTT | CASRNQPGTSGGGTDTQYF
TRBJ2-1 | TRBD1 | NA | TRBV4-1 | TGCGCCAGCAGCCACCTCGGGACAGGGTTAAATGAGCAGTTCTTC | CASSHLGTGLNEQFF